Below, one TCR beta chain is given with its context. Its antigen is as yet unknown. Sample treatment: about 20 received Ad26.COV2.S at low or high dose, single or two shots; 5 received placebo; per-sample allocation not given. Day 63 after the first vaccine or placebo injection was the time point for sampling. The data are from a study of Ad26.COV2.S vaccination and SARS-CoV-2 variants. Across the study: Administration of Ad26.COV2.S was intramuscular, either once or twice 56 days apart. Study results and caveats: The TCR-based breadth and depth measures might underestimate overall T cell responses.

Only in-frame clones appear in the TCRdb table, and some are missing; sequencing was by immunoSEQ multiplex PCR. The data hold about 370,000 clones, with 75% to 90% observed a single time. This clonotype was sampled from a person between 18 and 65 years old who received the Ad26.COV2.S COVID-19 vaccine or a placebo. The sample in question was peripheral blood, obtained in a trial of Ad26.COV2.S vaccine versus placebo.

The CDR3 loop is CASSPPGPSRINEQFF. CDR3 sequence (DNA): TGTGCCAGCAGCCCTCCGGGCCCCTCTAGAATCAATGAGCAGTTCTTC. This chain joins TRBV7-9 and TRBJ2-1; D call uncertain. Trimming left V 5 bases short and J 6 bases short, with 20 bases between. From germline, CDR1 is SEHNR and CDR2 FQNEAQ (reference sequence). CDR3 length: 16 amino acids.